A single TCR beta chain is shown here with its context. Its antigen remains unidentified. The data are from a study of cytomegalovirus exposure and HLA in healthy donors. Germline trimming cut 4 bases from V and 4 bases from J; bases unmatched to any gene: 7. CDR3 length: 14 residues. Germline CDR1 reads SEHNR; CDR2 reads FQNEAQ (reference sequence). Clones were sequenced by immunoSEQ multiplex PCR, and TCRdb holds only the in-frame ones, with some missing. The table has over 200,000 clones, around 88% seen once. Study conclusions and caveats: The study put about 180 TCR beta chains on its list as cytomegalovirus-associated.

This TCR derives from a woman between 18 and 29 years old in good health and CMV-seronegative. This chain links TRBV7-9 with TRBJ2-7; 7 bases align to TRBD2. What was sequenced was PBMCs. The CDR3, as DNA: TGTGCCAGCAGCTCCCTCGCGGGAGCTTACGAGCAGTACTTC. Its protein product is CASSSLAGAYEQYF. The whole variable domain, filled in from reference TRBV7-9 and TRBJ2-7, reads DTGVSQNPRHKITKRGQNVTFRCDPISEHNRLYWYRQTLGQGPEFLTYFQNEAQLEKSRLLSDRFSAERPKGSFSTLEIQRTEQGDSAMYLCASSSLAGAYEQYFGPGTRLTVT.